This T cell receptor beta chain was sequenced during a study of cytomegalovirus exposure and HLA in healthy donors. Findings and limits, study-wide: Per published reports, the classifier diagnosed cytomegalovirus status with high specificity and sensitivity.

Sequenced by immunoSEQ multiplex PCR; TCRdb stores in-frame clones only, minus some. Here the sample spans 110,000 or so clones, about nine tenths being singletons. To note about this clone: Its antigen is currently unknown.

The specimen was PBMCs. The sequence was obtained from a man between 18 and 29 years old in good health and CMV-seropositive.

The CDR3 loop is CASSPDRGGYNEQFF. As DNA, the CDR3 is TGTGCCAGTAGCCCCGACAGGGGCGGATACAATGAGCAGTTCTTC. This chain links TRBV19 with TRBJ2-1; 8 nucleotides agree with TRBD1. CDR3 length: 15 amino acids. CDR1 and CDR2 (germline): LNHDA, SQIVND (reference sequence). Trimming cost V 6 bases and J 4 bases; bases outside gene matches: 8. Full variable domain (outside the CDR3, taken from reference TRBV19 and TRBJ2-1): DGGITQSPKYLFRKEGQNVTLSCEQNLNHDAMYWYRQDPGQGLRLIYYSQIVNDFQKGDIAEGYSVSREKKESFPLTVTSAQKNPTAFYLCASSPDRGGYNEQFFGPGTRLTVL.